The 9 T cell receptor beta chains below come from one sample, sequenced in a study of cytomegalovirus exposure and HLA in healthy donors. TCRdb's copy holds only in-frame clones and misses some; the assay was immunoSEQ multiplex PCR. The sample holds about 160,000 clones; 80% to 90% are singletons and the top ten take around 6%. The specimen was PBMCs. These receptors originate from a woman in her 30s in good health and CMV-seronegative.

For the CDR3, the DNA is TGTGCCAGCAGTCCTTGGACAGGGGGCGACCATGAGCAGTTCTTC. Its translation: CASSPWTGGDHEQFF. The chain uses TRBV27 and TRBJ2-1, with 11 bases identical to TRBD1. This CDR3 spans 15 amino acids. The V gene's germline CDR1 is MNHEY and CDR2 SMNVEV (reference sequence). The V segment lost 5 bases and the J segment 8 bases; nucleotides outside the gene matches: 8.

The chain combines TRBV2 with TRBJ2-7, with 7 bases that match TRBD1. V was pared by 4 bases and J by 1 base, with 4 bases of the junction left unmatched. Germline V gives CDR1 SNHLY, CDR2 FYNNEI. The CDR3 is 14 residues long. The CDR3 nucleotides read TGTGCCAGCAGTGGGACAGGTAAATCCTACGAGCAGTACTTC. Translating it yields CASSGTGKSYEQYF.

The V and J genes are TRBV6-1 and TRBJ1-2; the D is unclear. Trimming stripped 8 bases from V and 7 bases from J, with 14 bases between. CDR1 is MNHNS and CDR2 is SASEGT in the germline V gene. This CDR3 has 12 amino acids. CDR3 DNA sequence: TGTGCCAGCCAACACGGTTCACCTGGCTACACCTTC. It codes for CASQHGSPGYTF.

This chain links TRBV5-6 with TRBJ2-5; 7 positions agree with TRBD1. The V and J ends lost 1 base and 7 bases, in that order; junction bases with no gene match: 4. The CDR3 has 13 amino acids. Looked up from germline, CDR1 is SGHDT and CDR2 is YYEEEE. In DNA form, the CDR3 reads TGTGCCAGCAGCTTGAGGACAGGTCGGACCCAGTACTTC. Encoded protein: CASSLRTGRTQYF.

The CDR3, as DNA: TGTGCCAGCAGTTCCCATCCTGGAGCCGCTAATGAAAAACTGTTTTTT. Translated, it gives CASSSHPGAANEKLFF. This chain links TRBV6-6 with TRBJ1-4; D not certain. V shed 4 bases and J shed 3 bases, with 15 bases lying between them. There are 16 residues in the CDR3. Per the germline V gene, CDR1 is MNHNY and CDR2 is SVGAGI (reference sequence).

The genes are TRBV14 and TRBJ2-1; D gene uncertain. CDR1 SGHDN and CDR2 FVKESK come from the germline V gene. V was clipped by 0 bases and J by 9 bases, with 12 bases between them. The CDR3 consists of 14 residues. DNA for the CDR3: TGTGCCAGCAGCCAAGAGGTAACTGTCGGTGAGCAGTTCTTC. Amino acid sequence: CASSQEVTVGEQFF.

This sequence joins TRBV13 and TRBJ2-7; D might be TRBD1 or TRBD2, each matching 5 bases. This CDR3 comprises 14 residues. The germline V gene has CDR1 PRHDT and CDR2 FYEKMQ (reference sequence). V was trimmed by 2 bases and J by 7 bases, leaving 15 bases between them. The CDR3 spells CASSLNRRTGEQYF. The CDR3 DNA follows: TGTGCCAGCAGCTTAAACAGGAGGACGGGTGAGCAGTACTTC.

The V gene is TRBV15, the J gene TRBJ1-5; TRBD1 matches 7 bases. V was pared by 4 bases and J by 2 bases, with 17 bases of the junction left unmatched. This CDR3 has 19 amino acids. The germline V gene encodes CDR1 LNHNV and CDR2 YYDKDF (reference sequence). The CDR3 nucleotides read TGTGCCACCAGCAAAATGGGCAGGGGGGCTTGGAGGGGCAATCAGCCCCAGCATTTT. Its translation: CATSKMGRGAWRGNQPQHF.

The rearrangement uses TRBV9 and TRBJ2-1, with D perhaps matching TRBD1 (6 bases). Per germline, CDR1 SGDLS and CDR2 YYNGEE. Trimming shortened V by 6 bases and J by 8 bases, and 21 bases separated the two germline ends. This CDR3 is 15 amino acids long. The CDR3 sequence: CASNENGQQGHEQFF. The CDR3 nucleotides are TGTGCCAGCAACGAGAACGGTCAACAGGGCCATGAGCAGTTCTTC.